The TCR beta chain under discussion was sequenced for a study of cytomegalovirus exposure and HLA in healthy donors. Study summary: From some 180 million T cells, an earlier analysis saw approximately 110 million unique TCR beta sequences. Study observations and caveats: Later, an analysis found that common viral pathogens appeared to be linked with several of the most significant clusters.

This clone was observed a few times. Its specificity is not known. The J segment lost 0 bases and the V segment lost 4 bases, leaving 2 bases of the junction unmatched. Germline-derived CDR1 and CDR2 are SGHRS and YFSETQ. The CDR3 has 15 amino acids. Use of 60 Vbeta and 13 Jbeta primers characterized the PCR. Assay used: immunoSEQ multiplex PCR; TCRdb lists only in-frame clones, some missing. The sample records about 160,000 clones, 70% to 85% being singletons. This sequence originates from a man aged 35 to 55 in good health and CMV-seronegative. Sequenced material: PBMCs. The chain carries TRBV5-1 and TRBJ2-2, with TRBD2 matching over 8 bases. The CDR3 bases are TGCGCCAGCAGCCCGGGACTAGCGAACACCGGGGAGCTGTTTTTT. Protein product: CASSPGLANTGELFF.